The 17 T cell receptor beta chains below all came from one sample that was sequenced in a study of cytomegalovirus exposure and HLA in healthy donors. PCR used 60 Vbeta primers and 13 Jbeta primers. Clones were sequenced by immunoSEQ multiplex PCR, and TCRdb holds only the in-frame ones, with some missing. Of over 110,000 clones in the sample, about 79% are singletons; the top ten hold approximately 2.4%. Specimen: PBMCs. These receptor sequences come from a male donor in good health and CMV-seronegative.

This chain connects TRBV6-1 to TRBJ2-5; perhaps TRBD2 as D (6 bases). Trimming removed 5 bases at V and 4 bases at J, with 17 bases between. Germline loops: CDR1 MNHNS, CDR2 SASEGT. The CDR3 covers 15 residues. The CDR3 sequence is CASSSGGAGGETQYF. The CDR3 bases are TGTGCCAGCAGTAGTGGCGGGGCTGGGGGAGAGACCCAGTACTTC.

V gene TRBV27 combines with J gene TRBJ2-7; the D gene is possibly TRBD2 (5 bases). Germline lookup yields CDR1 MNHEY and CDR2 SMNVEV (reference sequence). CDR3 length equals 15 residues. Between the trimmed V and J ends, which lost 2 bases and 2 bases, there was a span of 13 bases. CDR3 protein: CASSLGVRGTYEQYF. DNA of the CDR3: TGTGCCAGCAGTTTAGGCGTCCGGGGAACCTACGAGCAGTACTTC.

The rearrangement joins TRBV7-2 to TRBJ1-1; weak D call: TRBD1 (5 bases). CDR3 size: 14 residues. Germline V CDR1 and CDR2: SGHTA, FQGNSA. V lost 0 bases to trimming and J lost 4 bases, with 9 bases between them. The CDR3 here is CASSLAGGSTEAFF. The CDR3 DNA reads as TGTGCCAGCAGCTTAGCTGGGGGGAGCACTGAAGCTTTCTTT.

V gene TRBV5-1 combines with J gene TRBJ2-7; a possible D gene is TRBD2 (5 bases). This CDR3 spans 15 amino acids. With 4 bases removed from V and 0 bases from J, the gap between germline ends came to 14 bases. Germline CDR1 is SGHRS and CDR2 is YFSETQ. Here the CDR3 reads CASSEGALSSYEQYF. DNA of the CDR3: TGCGCCAGCAGCGAGGGAGCCCTTAGCTCCTACGAGCAGTACTTC. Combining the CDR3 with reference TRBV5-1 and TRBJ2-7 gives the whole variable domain KAGVTQTPRYLIKTRGQQVTLSCSPISGHRSVSWYQQTPGQGLQFLFEYFSETQRNKGNFPGRFSGRQFSNSRSEMNVSTLELGDSALYLCASSEGALSSYEQYFGPGTRLTVT.

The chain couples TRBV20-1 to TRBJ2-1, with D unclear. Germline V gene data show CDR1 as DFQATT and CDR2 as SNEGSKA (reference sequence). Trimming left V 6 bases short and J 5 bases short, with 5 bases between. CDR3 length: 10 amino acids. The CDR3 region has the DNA TGCAGTGCCAGGAACAATGAGCAGTTCTTC. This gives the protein CSARNNEQFF.

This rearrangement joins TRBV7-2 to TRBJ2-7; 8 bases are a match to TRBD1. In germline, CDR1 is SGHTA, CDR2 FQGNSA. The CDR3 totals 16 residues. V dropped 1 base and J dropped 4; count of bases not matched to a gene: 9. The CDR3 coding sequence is TGTGCCAGCAGCTTAGAAACTGAGGACAGGGAGTACGAGCAGTACTTC. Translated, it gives CASSLETEDREYEQYF.

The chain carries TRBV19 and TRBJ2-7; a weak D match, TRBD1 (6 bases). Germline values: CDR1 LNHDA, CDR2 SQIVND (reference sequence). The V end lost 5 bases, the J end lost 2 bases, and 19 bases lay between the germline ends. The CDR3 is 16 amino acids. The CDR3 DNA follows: TGTGCCAGTAGTGTCTCGACAGGCGTAATGGCCTACGAGCAGTACTTC. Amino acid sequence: CASSVSTGVMAYEQYF.

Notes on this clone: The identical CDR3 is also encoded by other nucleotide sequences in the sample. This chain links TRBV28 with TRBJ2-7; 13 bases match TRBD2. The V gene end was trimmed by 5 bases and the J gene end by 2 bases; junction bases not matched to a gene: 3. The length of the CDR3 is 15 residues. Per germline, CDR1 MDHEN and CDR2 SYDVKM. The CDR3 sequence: CASSLGTSGTYEQYF. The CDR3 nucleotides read TGTGCCAGCAGTCTCGGGACTAGCGGGACCTACGAGCAGTACTTC.

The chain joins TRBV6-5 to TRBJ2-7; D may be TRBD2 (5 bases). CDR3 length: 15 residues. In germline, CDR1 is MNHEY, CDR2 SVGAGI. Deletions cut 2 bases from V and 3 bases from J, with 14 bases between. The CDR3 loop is CASSYPIGGNYEQYF. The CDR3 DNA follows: TGTGCCAGCAGTTACCCCATAGGAGGAAACTACGAGCAGTACTTC.

The CDR3 is CASSLFSDTQYF. The CDR3 region has the DNA TGTGCCAGCAGCTTATTCTCAGATACGCAGTATTTT. The J gene is TRBJ2-3, the V gene TRBV11-3; D gene ambiguous. In germline, CDR1 is SGHNT, CDR2 YENEEA. V was pared by 2 bases and J by 4 bases, with 4 bases between. This CDR3 is built from 12 residues.

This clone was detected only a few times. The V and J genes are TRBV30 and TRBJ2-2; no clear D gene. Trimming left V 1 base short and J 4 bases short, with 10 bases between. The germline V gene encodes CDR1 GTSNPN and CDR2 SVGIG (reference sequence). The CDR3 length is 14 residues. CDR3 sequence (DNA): TGTGCCTGGAGTGGGGCAGGCAGCACCGGGGAGCTGTTTTTT. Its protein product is CAWSGAGSTGELFF.

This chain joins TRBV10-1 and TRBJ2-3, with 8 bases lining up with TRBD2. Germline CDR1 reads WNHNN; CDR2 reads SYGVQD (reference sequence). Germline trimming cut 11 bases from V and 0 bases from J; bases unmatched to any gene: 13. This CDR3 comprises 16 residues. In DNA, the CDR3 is TGCGCCGTCCAGAGGCGGCTAGCGGGCAGCACAGATACGCAGTATTTT. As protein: CAVQRRLAGSTDTQYF.

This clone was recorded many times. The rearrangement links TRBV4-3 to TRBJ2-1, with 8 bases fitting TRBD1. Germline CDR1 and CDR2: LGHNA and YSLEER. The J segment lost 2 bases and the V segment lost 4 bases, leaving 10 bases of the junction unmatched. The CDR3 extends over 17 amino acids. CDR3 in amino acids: CASSPRWTGWTYNEQFF. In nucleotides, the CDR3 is TGCGCCAGCAGCCCAAGATGGACAGGGTGGACCTACAATGAGCAGTTCTTC.

Here the CDR3 DNA reads TGTGCCAGTATGGGACAGGGGTACAATGAGCAGTTCTTC. As protein: CASMGQGYNEQFF. The V gene is TRBV19, the J gene TRBJ2-1, with 10 bases matching TRBD1. The CDR3 contains 13 residues. Germline loops: CDR1 LNHDA, CDR2 SQIVND (reference sequence). J lost 4 bases, V lost 7 bases, and 1 base had no gene match. Full variable domain (rest looked up from reference TRBV19 and TRBJ2-1): DGGITQSPKYLFRKEGQNVTLSCEQNLNHDAMYWYRQDPGQGLRLIYYSQIVNDFQKGDIAEGYSVSREKKESFPLTVTSAQKNPTAFYLCASMGQGYNEQFFGPGTRLTVL.

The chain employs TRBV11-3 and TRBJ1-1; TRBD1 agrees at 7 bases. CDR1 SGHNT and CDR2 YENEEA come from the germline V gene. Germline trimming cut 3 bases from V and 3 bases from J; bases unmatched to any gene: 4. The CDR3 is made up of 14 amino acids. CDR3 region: CASSFRGVDTEAFF. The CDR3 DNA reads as TGTGCCAGCAGCTTCAGGGGGGTAGACACTGAAGCTTTCTTT.

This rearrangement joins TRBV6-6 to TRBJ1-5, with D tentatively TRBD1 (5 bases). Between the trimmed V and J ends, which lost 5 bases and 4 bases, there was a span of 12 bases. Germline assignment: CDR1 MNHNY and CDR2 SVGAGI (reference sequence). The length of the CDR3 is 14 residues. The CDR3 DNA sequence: TGTGCCAGCAGTATAGGGACTACTAATCAGCCCCAGCATTTT. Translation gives CASSIGTTNQPQHF.

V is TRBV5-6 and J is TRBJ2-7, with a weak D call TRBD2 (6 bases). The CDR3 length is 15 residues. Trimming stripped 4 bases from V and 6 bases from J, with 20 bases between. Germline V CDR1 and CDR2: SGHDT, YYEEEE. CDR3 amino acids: CASSTGLTPSGEQYF. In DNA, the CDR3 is TGTGCCAGCAGCACGGGACTCACACCCAGTGGCGAGCAGTACTTC. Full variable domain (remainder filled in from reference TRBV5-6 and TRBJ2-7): DAGVTQSPTHLIKTRGQQVTLRCSPKSGHDTVSWYQQALGQGPQFIFQYYEEEERQRGNFPDRFSGHQFPNYSSELNVNALLLGDSALYLCASSTGLTPSGEQYFGPGTRLTVT.